This T cell receptor beta chain derives from a study of human T cells and chemical hapten exposure. Study-wide context: Upper inner arm skin measuring approximately 2 cm by approximately 2 cm received 2% DPC for sensitization.

This clonotype came up many times. Its target is unknown. At one end the junction does not follow the germline gene, possibly because of a read error. The study, taken as a whole, reports: Expanded TCRs made up significantly more big CDR3 similarity clusters than controls did. Donors in the study had alopecia, meaning their immune response may differ from healthy people's.

The CDR3 extends over 15 amino acids. Per the germline V gene, CDR1 is SEHNR and CDR2 is FQNEAQ (reference sequence). Specified time point: patch test 3, about 24 weeks after DPC sensitization. Regarding treatment: therapeutic diphenylcyclopropenone sensitization with weekly scalp DPC. Blood draws came before every patch-test application. TCRdb processed the RACE reads anew with MiXCR; each CDR3 protein has one entry. The table lists over 70,000 distinct CDR3 sequences, about a tenth of them singletons. The source is a woman aged 25-40 years with alopecia areata. Some clones in this sample may be carry-over from other donors' samples. The sample in question was whole blood, obtained in connection with sensitization to the hapten diphenylcyclopropenone (DPC). J is TRBJ2-3 and V is TRBV7-9; 7 positions agree with TRBD2. CDR3 sequence: CASSLEASGEHTQYF. CDR3 nucleotides: TGTGCCAGCAGTTTAGAGGCCAGCGGGGAACATACGCAGTATTTT.